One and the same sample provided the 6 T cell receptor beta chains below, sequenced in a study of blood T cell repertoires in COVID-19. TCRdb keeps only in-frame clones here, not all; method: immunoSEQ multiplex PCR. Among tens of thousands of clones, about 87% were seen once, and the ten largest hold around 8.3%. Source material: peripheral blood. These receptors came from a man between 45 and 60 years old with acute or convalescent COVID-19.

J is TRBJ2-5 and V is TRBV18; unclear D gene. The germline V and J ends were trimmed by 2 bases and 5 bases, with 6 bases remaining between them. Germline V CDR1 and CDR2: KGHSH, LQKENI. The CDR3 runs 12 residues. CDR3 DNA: TGTGCCAGCTCACCAGGCTTTGAGACCCAGTACTTC. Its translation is CASSPGFETQYF.

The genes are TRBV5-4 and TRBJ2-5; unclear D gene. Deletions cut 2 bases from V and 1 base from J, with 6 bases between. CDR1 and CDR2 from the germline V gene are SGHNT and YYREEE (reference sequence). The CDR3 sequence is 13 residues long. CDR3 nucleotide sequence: TGTGCCAGCAGCTTCCACAGCCAAGAGACCCAGTACTTC. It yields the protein CASSFHSQETQYF.

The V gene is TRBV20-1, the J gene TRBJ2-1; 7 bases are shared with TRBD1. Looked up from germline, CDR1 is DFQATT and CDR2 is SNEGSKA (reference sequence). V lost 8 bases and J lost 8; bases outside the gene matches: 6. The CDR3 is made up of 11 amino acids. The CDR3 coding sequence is TGCAGTAAGGGGGCGCGAGATGAGCAGTTCTTC. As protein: CSKGARDEQFF.

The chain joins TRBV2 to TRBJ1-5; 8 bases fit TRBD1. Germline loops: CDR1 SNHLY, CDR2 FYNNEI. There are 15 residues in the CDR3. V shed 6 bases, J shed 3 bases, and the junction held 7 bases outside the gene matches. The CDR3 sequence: CASSRDRIPNQPQHF. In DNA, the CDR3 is TGTGCCAGCAGCCGGGACAGGATCCCCAATCAGCCCCAGCATTTT.

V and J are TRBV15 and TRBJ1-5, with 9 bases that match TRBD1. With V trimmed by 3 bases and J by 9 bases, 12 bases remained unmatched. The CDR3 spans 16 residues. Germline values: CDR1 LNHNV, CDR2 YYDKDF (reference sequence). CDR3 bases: TGTGCCACCAGCAGGGGTGGGACAGGGCAAATTCGGCCCCAGCATTTT. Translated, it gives CATSRGGTGQIRPQHF.

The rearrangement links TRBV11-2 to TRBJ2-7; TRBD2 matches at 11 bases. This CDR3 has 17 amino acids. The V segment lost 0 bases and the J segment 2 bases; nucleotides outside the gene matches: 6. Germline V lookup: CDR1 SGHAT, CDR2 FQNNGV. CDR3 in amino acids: CASSLDPLAGGAYEQYF. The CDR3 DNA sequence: TGTGCCAGCAGCTTAGATCCGTTAGCGGGAGGGGCCTACGAGCAGTACTTC.